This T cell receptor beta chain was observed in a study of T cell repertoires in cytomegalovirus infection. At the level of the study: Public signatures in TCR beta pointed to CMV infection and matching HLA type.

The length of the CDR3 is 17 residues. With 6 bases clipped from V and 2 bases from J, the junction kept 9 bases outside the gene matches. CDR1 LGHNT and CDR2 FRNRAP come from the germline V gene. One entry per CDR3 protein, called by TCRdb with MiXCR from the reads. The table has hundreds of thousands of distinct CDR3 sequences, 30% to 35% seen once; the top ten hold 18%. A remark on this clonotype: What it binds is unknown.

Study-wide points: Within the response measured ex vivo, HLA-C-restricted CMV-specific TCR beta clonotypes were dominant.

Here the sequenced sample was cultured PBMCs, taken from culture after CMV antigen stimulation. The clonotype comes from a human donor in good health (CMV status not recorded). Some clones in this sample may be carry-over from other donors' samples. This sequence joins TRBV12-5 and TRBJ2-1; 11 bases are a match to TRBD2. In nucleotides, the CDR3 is TGTGCTAGTGGCCCGGGACTAGCGGCCATTACCTACAATGAGCAGTTCTTC. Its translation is CASGPGLAAITYNEQFF.